This entry lists 28 T cell receptor beta chains sequenced from one sample in a study of T cell clonality in common variable immunodeficiency. General study points: In common variable immunodeficiency, TCR beta chains reportedly carried fewer deletions and N-nucleotide insertions.

The repertoire was sequenced with immunoSEQ multiplex PCR; TCRdb's copy has only in-frame clones and lacks some. The sample is made up of around 15,000 clones, none counted only once. No antigens are known for them. The sample consisted of peripheral blood mononuclear cells. The source is a human donor with common variable immunodeficiency.

This clone appeared a few times. The missing CDR3 end, 3 residues past where the read stops, is filled in from the germline J gene. This chain uses TRBV2 with TRBJ2-5; 8 positions match TRBD2. Germline lookup yields CDR1 SNHLY and CDR2 FYNNEI. The V gene end was trimmed by 5 bases and the J gene end by 2 bases; junction bases not matched to a gene: 7. The CDR3 extends over 15 amino acids. The covered CDR3 bases are TGTGCCAGCAGTAGAGTAGCGGGGACGCAAGAGACC. It translates to CASSRVAGTQET. The complete CDR3 protein is CASSRVAGTQETQYF.

This clone showed up just a few times. Read coverage stops 3 residues before the CDR3 terminus; the germline J gene supplies the remainder. This chain links TRBV7-2 with TRBJ2-3, with a weak D call TRBD2 (6 bases). Germline assignment: CDR1 SGHTA and CDR2 FQGNSA. This CDR3 region has 13 residues. The covered CDR3 bases are TGTGCCAGCGGGGAGCGGGCTCGCCTCACG. It specifies CASGERARLT. The CDR3 in its entirety is CASGERARLTQYF. Supplemented by reference TRBV7-2 and TRBJ2-3, the full variable domain reads GAGVSQSPSNKVTEKGKDVELRCDPISGHTALYWYRQSLGQGLEFLIYFQGNSAPDKSGLPSDRFSAERTGGSVSTLTIQRTQQEDSAVYLCASGERARLTQYFGPGTRLTVL.

This clone is deemed medium-sized. The sequence runs out 3 residues before the end of the CDR3; the remainder is reconstructed from the germline J gene. The gene calls are TRBV5-1 and TRBJ2-7; TRBD1 is a possible D gene (6 bases). The germline V gene has CDR1 SGHRS and CDR2 YFSETQ. V was cut by 4 bases and J by 0 bases, with 20 bases left in between. This CDR3 is built from 17 residues. The covered CDR3 bases are TGCGCCAGCAGCCATAACCTGAGACAGGTAAACTCCTACGAG. Encoded protein: CASSHNLRQVNSYE. The entire CDR3 protein is CASSHNLRQVNSYEQYF.

This clone showed up just a few times. The read terminates 3 residues before the CDR3 end, so the remaining end is supplied by the germline J gene. The chain uses TRBV19 and TRBJ2-4, with 11 bases fitting TRBD2. Losses at the gene ends were 3 bases for V and 7 bases for J; bases not matched to a gene: 8. The CDR3 loop spans 16 amino acids. Germline CDR1 and CDR2: LNHDA and SQIVND (reference sequence). The sequenced part of the CDR3 DNA is TGTGCCAGTAGTATCTGGATAGCGGGGGGGCGGAACATT. It yields the protein CASSIWIAGGRNI. The entire CDR3 protein reads CASSIWIAGGRNIQYF.

A note on this clone: The CDR3 goes on 3 residues after the read ends, and that part is filled in from the germline J gene. V and J are TRBV7-2 and TRBJ2-7; 10 bases line up with TRBD2. J gave up 2 bases and V 5 bases, and 3 bases lay outside the gene matches. Germline V gene sequence: CDR1 SGHTA, CDR2 FQGNSA. The CDR3 is made up of 14 amino acids. CDR3 DNA, as far as it was read: TGTGCCAGCAGCCGAAGCGGGGGGGCCTACGAG. This encodes CASSRSGGAYE. The whole CDR3 is CASSRSGGAYEQYF.

As regards this clone: The CDR3 extends 3 residues past the end of the read, so its final part is completed from the germline J gene. This chain joins TRBV7-9 and TRBJ2-5; D remains unclear. Looked up from germline, CDR1 is SEHNR and CDR2 is FQNEAQ (reference sequence). The CDR3 is made up of 14 amino acids. The ends were cut back, 5 bases at V and 1 base at J, with 11 bases in the middle. The CDR3 sequence is CASSRREPQETQYF. CDR3 bases read: TGTGCCAGCAGCCGCCGTGAGCCCCAAGAGACC.

Notes on this clone: The sequence runs out 3 residues before the end of the CDR3; the remainder is reconstructed from the germline J gene. V gene TRBV30 combines with J gene TRBJ1-6; 9 nucleotides match TRBD1. The J segment lost 7 bases and the V segment lost 1 base, leaving 5 bases of the junction unmatched. This CDR3 has 15 residues. Germline CDR1 reads GTSNPN; CDR2 reads SVGIG (reference sequence). CDR3: CAWSGGTGRNSPLHF. CDR3 DNA, as far as it was read: TGTGCCTGGAGTGGGGGGACAGGGAGAAATTCACCC.

This clone was seen more than once but under ten times. The read ends 3 residues early relative to the CDR3; the germline J gene fills the gap. The V call is TRBV2, the J call TRBJ2-1; 7 bases are shared with TRBD1. Per the germline V gene, CDR1 is SNHLY and CDR2 is FYNNEI. The CDR3 is 16 amino acids. Trimming took 5 bases from V and 7 from J; bases not matched to a gene: 14. The CDR3 spells CASSIGGGLGRNEQFF. CDR3 bases read: TGTGCCAGCAGTATAGGGGGCGGTCTTGGTAGGAATGAG.

This clone was recorded at least ten times. The read terminates 3 residues before the CDR3 end, so the remaining end is supplied by the germline J gene. V and J are TRBV29-1 and TRBJ2-2, with 7 positions matching TRBD2. CDR1 and CDR2 (germline): SQVTM, ANQGSEA. V trimming: 6 bases; J trimming: 7 bases; junction bases outside the gene matches: 5. This CDR3 has 12 residues. The DNA read from the CDR3 is TGCAGCGTCCTGGGGGGGGGCGGGGAG. The encoded protein is CSVLGGGGE. The whole CDR3 region reads CSVLGGGGELFF.

This clone was counted between two and nine times. The read stops 3 residues short of the end of the CDR3; the missing end is completed from the germline J gene. V is TRBV19 and J is TRBJ1-5, with 8 positions matching TRBD1. The CDR3 totals 15 residues. Germline V gene sequence: CDR1 LNHDA, CDR2 SQIVND (reference sequence). V shed 10 bases, J shed 0 bases, and the junction held 8 bases outside the gene matches. CDR3 bases read: TGTGCCACTAGGGGACAGGTCTATAGCAATCAGCCC. Translating it yields CATRGQVYSNQP. The entire CDR3 protein reads CATRGQVYSNQPQHF.

In its sample, this clone was seen many times. The CDR3 end lies 3 residues beyond the end of the read and is filled in from the germline J gene. The J gene is TRBJ1-2, the V gene TRBV30; a possible D gene is TRBD1 (6 bases). There are 15 residues in the CDR3. V was cut by 4 bases and J by 0 bases, with 15 bases left in between. Germline V gives CDR1 GTSNPN, CDR2 SVGIG (reference sequence). The covered CDR3 bases are TGTGCCTGGACACGATCCCGGACAGCTAACTATGGC. Its protein is CAWTRSRTANYG. The full CDR3 sequence reads CAWTRSRTANYGYTF.

CDR3 DNA, as far as it was read: TGTGCCAGCAGCTTAACGGGACAGGTATCCTACGAG. Protein product: CASSLTGQVSYE. The CDR3 reads in full as CASSLTGQVSYEQYF. V and J are TRBV7-6 and TRBJ2-7, with 8 bases matching TRBD1. The CDR3 end is not reached by the read, which stops 3 residues before it; the germline J gene fills it in. In germline, CDR1 is SGHVS, CDR2 FNYEAQ. This CDR3 region has 15 residues. Trimming removed 2 bases from V and 1 base from J; junction bases left unmatched: 4.

As regards this clone: The missing CDR3 end, 3 residues past where the read stops, is filled in from the germline J gene. The chain has TRBV7-9 and TRBJ1-2; 8 bases fit TRBD1. CDR3 length: 13 residues. In germline, CDR1 is SEHNR, CDR2 FQNEAQ (reference sequence). Incomplete CDR3 DNA: TGTGCCAGCAGCCCTCCAGGGGGCTCGGGC. Amino acid sequence: CASSPPGGSG. The whole CDR3 protein is CASSPPGGSGYTF.

This clone was detected a few times. The read halts 3 residues ahead of the CDR3 end, with the missing end drawn from the germline J gene. The chain links TRBV30 to TRBJ2-2; TRBD2 matches 9 bases. The CDR3 runs 13 residues. The ends lost 8 bases at V and 4 bases at J; junction bases unmatched: 5. Germline V gene lookup returns CDR1 GTSNPN and CDR2 SVGIG (reference sequence). CDR3 DNA, as far as it was read: TGTGCCCGGCGGGGGGGCCGCACCGGGGAG. Amino acid sequence: CARRGGRTGE. The CDR3 in full is CARRGGRTGELFF.

In its sample, this clone was seen many times. The read stops 3 residues short of the end of the CDR3; the missing end is completed from the germline J gene. The chain couples TRBV18 to TRBJ1-1, with D uncertain. V lost 2 bases and J 2 bases, leaving 6 bases between the germline ends. Germline-derived CDR1 and CDR2 are KGHSH and LQKENI. This CDR3 contains 13 residues. Partial CDR3 DNA: TGTGCCAGCTCACCAATACATAACACTGAA. Translated: CASSPIHNTE. In full, the CDR3 reads CASSPIHNTEAFF.

This clone was recorded at least ten times. The read ends 3 residues early relative to the CDR3; the germline J gene fills the gap. The chain is built from TRBV30 and TRBJ2-5, with 7 bases fitting TRBD2. The CDR3 has 13 residues. CDR1 and CDR2 from the germline V gene are GTSNPN and SVGIG (reference sequence). The junction had 3 bases not matched to a gene; V was cut back by 0 bases and J by 5 bases. The sequenced part of the CDR3 DNA is TGTGCCTGGAGTGTACTCGGGGGGGAGACC. Its protein is CAWSVLGGET. The whole CDR3 protein reads CAWSVLGGETQYF.

At least ten counts were recorded for this clone. The sequenced part of the CDR3 DNA is TGTGCCAGCTCACCCCAGGGAGGGGAAGCCAAAAACATT. Protein: CASSPQGGEAKNI. The full CDR3 sequence reads CASSPQGGEAKNIQYF. The genes are TRBV18 and TRBJ2-4; 7 bases agree with TRBD2. The read ends 3 residues before the CDR3 terminus; that terminus is restored from the germline J gene. Trimming took 3 bases from V and 0 from J; bases not matched to a gene: 5. Germline-derived CDR1 and CDR2 are KGHSH and LQKENI. This CDR3 has 16 residues.

The CDR3 loop is CASSEARVIAPQHF. The CDR3 DNA, read in part, is TGTGCCAGCAGTGAAGCGAGGGTGATTGCGCCC. The chain employs TRBV6-1 and TRBJ1-5; D not resolved. The read falls 3 residues short of the CDR3 end, and the missing part is taken from the germline J gene. From germline, CDR1 is MNHNS and CDR2 SASEGT. V lost 0 bases to trimming and J lost 9 bases, with 12 bases between them. The CDR3 consists of 14 residues.

This clone was seen only a few times. The missing CDR3 end, 3 residues past where the read stops, is filled in from the germline J gene. The chain joins TRBV7-8 to TRBJ2-1; no firm D call. V was cut by 5 bases and J by 8 bases, with 13 bases left in between. The germline gives CDR1 SGHVS, CDR2 FQNEAQ. The CDR3 is made up of 13 amino acids. The sequenced part of the CDR3 DNA is TGTGCCAGCAGCCCGCCCCGGTCGGATGAG. Its protein product is CASSPPRSDE. The CDR3 in its entirety is CASSPPRSDEQFF.

This clone was recorded many times. The CDR3 is cut off 3 residues early in the read; its end comes from the germline J gene. This chain connects TRBV20-1 to TRBJ1-1; no clear D. Trimming removed 1 base at V and 4 bases at J, with 10 bases between. The germline CDR1 and CDR2 sequences are DFQATT and SNEGSKA (reference sequence). The CDR3 runs to 13 residues. The CDR3 loop is CSARVQGPTEAFF. The sequenced CDR3 bases are TGCAGTGCTAGAGTTCAAGGGCCCACTGAA.

This clone was detected ten times or more. Read data end 3 residues before the CDR3 end; the end is taken from the germline J gene. The chain employs TRBV20-1 and TRBJ2-2; D not certain. V was shortened by 3 bases and J by 1 base, with 9 bases between the two germline ends. CDR3 size: 14 residues. The germline CDR1 and CDR2 sequences are DFQATT and SNEGSKA (reference sequence). The CDR3 here is CSASSFLNTGELFF. CDR3 DNA (partial): TGCAGTGCTAGTAGTTTTCTGAACACCGGGGAG.

This clone was seen more than once but under ten times. The sequenced fragment ends 3 residues before the CDR3 boundary, so the rest is inferred from the germline J gene. The chain links TRBV7-9 to TRBJ2-3, with TRBD1 matching over 9 bases. Germline CDR1 SEHNR, CDR2 FQNEAQ (reference sequence). This CDR3 is built from 15 residues. The V and J ends lost 2 bases and 4 bases, in that order; junction bases with no gene match: 4. CDR3 amino acids: CASSLITGGSDTQYF. The sequenced part of the CDR3 DNA is TGTGCCAGCAGCTTAATAACAGGGGGCTCAGATACG.

Regarding this clone: The sequence runs out 3 residues before the end of the CDR3; the remainder is reconstructed from the germline J gene. The rearrangement links TRBV2 to TRBJ2-7; D unresolved. CDR3 size: 11 residues. Germline V CDR1 and CDR2: SNHLY, FYNNEI. The ends were cut back, 5 bases at V and 6 bases at J, with 8 bases in the middle. The sequenced part of the CDR3 DNA is TGTGCCAGCAGTCTGCGTACCGAG. This gives the protein CASSLRTE. The whole CDR3 reads CASSLRTEQYF.

Concerning this clone: One end of the junction is discordant with germline, which a read error may explain. The read ends 3 residues early relative to the CDR3; the germline J gene fills the gap. V and J are TRBV7-7 and TRBJ2-3; 11 positions match TRBD1. The length of the CDR3 is 15 residues. Germline V CDR1 and CDR2: SSHAT, FNYEAQ (reference sequence). CDR3 protein: CASSLGGTGGDTQYF. The sequenced part of the CDR3 DNA is TGTGCTAGCAGCTTAGGGGGGACAGGGGGAGATACG. Together with reference TRBV7-7 and TRBJ2-3, the CDR3 gives the full variable domain: GAGVSQSPRYKVTKRGQDVTLRCDPISSHATLYWYQQALGQGPEFLTYFNYEAQPDKSGLPSDRFSAERPEGSISTLTIQRTEQRDSAMYRCASSLGGTGGDTQYFGPGTRLTVL.

Comments on this clone: The read finishes 3 residues shy of the CDR3 end, and the germline J gene is used to complete it. The genes are TRBV7-6 and TRBJ2-5, with 12 bases aligning to TRBD2. This CDR3 region has 16 residues. Per germline, CDR1 SGHVS and CDR2 FNYEAQ. V dropped 5 bases and J dropped 5; count of bases not matched to a gene: 9. CDR3 protein: CASSPSGGANPETQYF. Partial CDR3 DNA: TGTGCCAGCAGCCCTAGCGGGGGGGCGAATCCGGAGACC.

This clone has only a few counts. The missing CDR3 end, 3 residues past where the read stops, is filled in from the germline J gene. The chain links TRBV7-8 to TRBJ2-7, with no clear D. This CDR3 has 13 residues. Per germline, CDR1 SGHVS and CDR2 FQNEAQ. Trimming stripped 1 base from V and 0 bases from J, with 4 bases between. The part of the CDR3 DNA that was read is TGTGCCAGCAGCTTAGACAGCTCCTACGAG. Its translation: CASSLDSSYE. The full CDR3 is CASSLDSSYEQYF.

Regarding this clone: The read falls 3 residues short of the CDR3 end, and the missing part is taken from the germline J gene. V and J are TRBV11-1 and TRBJ2-3; unclear D gene. The CDR3 is 12 residues long. Germline values: CDR1 SGHAT, CDR2 FQDESV (reference sequence). V lost 0 bases, J lost 7 bases, and 5 bases lay in between. CDR3 in amino acids: CASSLALNTQYF. The covered CDR3 bases are TGTGCCAGCAGCTTAGCGCTAAATACG.

This clone has a count of ten or more. The read terminates 3 residues ahead of where the CDR3 ends, so the germline J gene completes it. This sequence joins TRBV19 and TRBJ2-4; TRBD2 agrees at 7 bases. The CDR3 runs 16 residues. V was clipped by 3 bases and J by 4 bases; unmatched bases: 9. Germline assignment: CDR1 LNHDA and CDR2 SQIVND (reference sequence). CDR3 in amino acids: CASSILLQGGKNIQYF. The DNA read from the CDR3 is TGTGCCAGTAGTATCCTTCTCCAGGGAGGGAAAAACATT.